Below, 5 T cell receptor beta chains from the same sample are listed, as sequenced in a study of cytomegalovirus exposure and HLA in healthy donors. Sequencing used immunoSEQ multiplex PCR; TCRdb keeps in-frame clones, though not all of them. Altogether about 180,000 clones are present, less than 85% being singletons, with the ten largest covering more than 15%. Specimen: PBMCs. These receptors were collected from a man younger than 30 in good health and CMV-seropositive.

Here the CDR3 reads CASSLAQWSTDTQYF. Here the CDR3 DNA reads TGTGCCAGCAGCTTGGCCCAATGGAGCACAGATACGCAGTATTTT. The chain carries TRBV11-3 and TRBJ2-3; D remains unclear. This CDR3 comprises 15 residues. V was shortened by 3 bases and J by 0 bases, with 10 bases between the two germline ends. Looked up from germline, CDR1 is SGHNT and CDR2 is YENEEA.

This chain joins TRBV5-6 and TRBJ2-7, with 8 bases identical to TRBD1. The V segment lost 2 bases and the J segment 5 bases; nucleotides outside the gene matches: 6. Germline values: CDR1 SGHDT, CDR2 YYEEEE. The CDR3 length is 14 residues. CDR3: CASSFGQGGHEQYF. CDR3 nucleotide sequence: TGTGCCAGCAGCTTTGGACAGGGAGGCCACGAGCAGTACTTC.

The chain employs TRBV5-1 and TRBJ1-1, with D possibly TRBD1 on 5 matching bases. This CDR3 region has 15 residues. The germline gives CDR1 SGHRS, CDR2 YFSETQ. V was trimmed by 3 bases and J by 3 bases, leaving 15 bases between them. CDR3 region: CASSWDPGGDTEAFF. In nucleotides, the CDR3 is TGCGCCAGCAGCTGGGATCCCGGAGGGGACACTGAAGCTTTCTTT.

The rearrangement joins TRBV5-6 to TRBJ1-5; 11 bases are shared with TRBD1. The CDR3 runs 16 residues. V lost 4 bases to trimming and J lost 6 bases; unmatched junction nucleotides: 9. CDR1 and CDR2 from the germline V gene are SGHDT and YYEEEE. The CDR3 region has the DNA TGTGCCAGCAGCGGCGGACAGGGGGCCTCAGGTCAGCCCCAGCATTTT. This sequence encodes CASSGGQGASGQPQHF.

V and J are TRBV9 and TRBJ2-3; D may be TRBD2 (6 bases). Germline-derived CDR1 and CDR2 are SGDLS and YYNGEE. The CDR3 contains 17 residues. V lost 1 base, J lost 3 bases, and 18 bases lay in between. The CDR3 coding sequence is TGTGCCAGCAGCGTAACCGGGACTCCTTTCGAGACAGATACGCAGTATTTT. This codes for CASSVTGTPFETDTQYF. The full variable domain, its missing parts supplied by reference TRBV9 and TRBJ2-3, is DSGVTQTPKHLITATGQRVTLRCSPRSGDLSVYWYQQSLDQGLQFLIQYYNGEERAKGNILERFSAQQFPDLHSELNLSSLELGDSALYFCASSVTGTPFETDTQYFGPGTRLTVL.